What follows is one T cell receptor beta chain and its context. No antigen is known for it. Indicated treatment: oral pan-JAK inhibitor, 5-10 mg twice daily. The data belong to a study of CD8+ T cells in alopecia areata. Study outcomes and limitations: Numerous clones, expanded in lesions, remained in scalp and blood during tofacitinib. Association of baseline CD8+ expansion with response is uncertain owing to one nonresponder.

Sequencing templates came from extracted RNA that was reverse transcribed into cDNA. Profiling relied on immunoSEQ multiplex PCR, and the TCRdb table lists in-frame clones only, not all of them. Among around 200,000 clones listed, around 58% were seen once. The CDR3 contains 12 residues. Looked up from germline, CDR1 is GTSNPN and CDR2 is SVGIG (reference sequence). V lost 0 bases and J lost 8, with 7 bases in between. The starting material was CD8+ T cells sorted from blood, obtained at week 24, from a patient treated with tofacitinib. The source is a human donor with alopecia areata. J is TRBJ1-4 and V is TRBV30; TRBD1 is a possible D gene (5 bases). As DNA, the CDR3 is TGTGCCTGGAGTGTAGCAGGGGAAAAACTGTTTTTT. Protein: CAWSVAGEKLFF.